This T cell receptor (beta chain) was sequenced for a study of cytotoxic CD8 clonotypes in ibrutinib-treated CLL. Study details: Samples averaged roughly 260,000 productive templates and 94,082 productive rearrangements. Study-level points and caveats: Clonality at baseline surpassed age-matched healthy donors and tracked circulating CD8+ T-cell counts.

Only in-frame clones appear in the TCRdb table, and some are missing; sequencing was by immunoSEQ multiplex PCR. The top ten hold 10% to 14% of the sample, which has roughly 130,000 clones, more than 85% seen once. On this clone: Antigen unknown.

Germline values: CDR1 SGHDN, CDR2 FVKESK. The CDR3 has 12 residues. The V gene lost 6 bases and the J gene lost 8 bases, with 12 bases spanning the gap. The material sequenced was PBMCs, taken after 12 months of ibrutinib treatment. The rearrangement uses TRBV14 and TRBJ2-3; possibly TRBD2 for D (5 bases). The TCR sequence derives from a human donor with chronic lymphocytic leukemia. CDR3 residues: CASRPRGPTQYF. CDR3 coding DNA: TGTGCCAGCAGGCCCCGCGGGCCTACGCAGTATTTT.